This T cell receptor beta chain came from a study of vaccination and CD4 T cells after COVID-19 (dated by TCRdb to between 2021 and 2023). At the level of the whole study: Every convalescent patient had a positive nasal swab PCR test for SARS-CoV-2, with mild disease in 8 to 10 patients and severe disease in one. Culture stimuli were overlapping spike peptide pools from SARS-CoV-2 and from the common cold coronaviruses HCoV-NL63, HCoV-OC43 and HCoV-229E. Post-COVID blood samples from convalescent patients were collected a median of around 100 days after diagnosis, with a range of roughly 30 to 170 days. As controls, cultures received a CEFX viral epitope pool (the positive control), an HIV-1 Nef peptide pool (the negative control), or no peptide at all. The time from the second vaccine dose to post-vaccine blood sampling had a median of roughly 79 days and ranged from about 12 to 241 days. Six males and four females were included in the convalescent cohort, with two Hispanic individuals, seven Caucasians, two Asians and one multiracial person represented. Participants got two doses of the Pfizer-BioNTech BNT162b2 vaccine (n=8) or two doses of the Moderna mRNA-1273 vaccine (n=2). The spike-specific CD4+ TCR repertoire was compared before and after mRNA vaccination in 10 COVID-19 convalescent patients and a handful of infection-naive healthy vaccine recipients. The paper as a whole reports these results and caveats: In convalescent patients, a median around 86% of post-vaccine SARS-CoV-2-reactive clones were detected only after vaccination, suggesting vaccine-specific priming. An increase in the median number of SARS-CoV-2-reactive clonotypes from approximately 21 after infection to 38 after vaccination was observed, but the change was not found to be significant. Of the vaccine-specific clones found in convalescent patients, nearly all (304 of 307) were mono-reactive for SARS-CoV-2 spike instead of being cross-reactive with common cold coronaviruses. Only a relatively small number of convalescent patients were included in the study, and early timepoints following natural infection were not analyzed.

To prepare the library, PCR was applied. At the Johns Hopkins FTIC core, DNA from the cultured CD4+ T cells underwent TCR sequencing with the Oncomine TCR Beta short-read assay. Genomic DNA was extracted from the cultured CD4+ T cells with the QIAamp micro DNA kit. Oncomine TCR Beta libraries from cultured CD4+ T cells were pooled with unique dual indexes and sequenced on an Illumina iSeq 100. Per the authors' processing: Non-productive sequences were removed, and CDR3s not starting with C, not ending with F or W, or shorter than 7 amino acids were discarded. Antigen-specific clonotypes were identified using the MANAFEST web application through comparison of peptide-stimulated wells with reference and other culture wells. Positive clones required FDR below 0.05, an odds ratio above 5, and productive frequency above 0.1% in at least two of three replicate wells. Cross-reactive clonotypes were defined as significantly expanded in both SARS-CoV-2 spike wells and at least one common cold coronavirus spike condition. Similarity between CDR3 sequences was evaluated in R version 3.6.1 using Levenshtein distances (stringdist) and unrooted phylogenetic trees (ape). The public reads were reanalyzed by TCRdb: fastp trimming at Q25, MiXCR alignment, in-frame beta chains only. All rows with the same CDR3 protein become a single entry with the most common DNA and genes. It is TCRdb's table, rather than the study itself, that gives the V and J calls and clone size. The sample has about 14,000 distinct CDR3 sequences on record, about 47% of them singletons. The top ten clonotypes cover around 7.8% of the sample.

With respect to this clonotype: Its antigen is unknown. No per-base quality is available; no much larger clone lies one base away.

This specimen's treatment or condition label, per the study, means: roughly 10-day PBMC culture with coronavirus spike peptide pools or control peptides (ViraFEST assay). To expand antigen-specific T cells with peptide pools and then pick out the expanded clonotypes through TCR sequencing, the study relied on the ViraFEST assay. The convalescent patients' positive SARS-CoV-2 PCR tests fell between March and December 2020, which was before the Alpha, Beta and Delta variants emerged in the United States. Approximately 1.8 million PBMCs per well were cultured in IMDM with approximately 4.9% human AB serum and about 9.2 IU/ml IL-2, plus 10 ug/ml peptide pools. Half of the culture medium was replaced with fresh IL-2-containing medium on days 3 and 7. CD4+ T cells were isolated after approximately 10 days of culture through negative selection using the EasySep CD4+ T cell isolation kit. PBMCs were separated from whole blood using Ficoll-Paque Plus gradient centrifugation and then either used fresh or cryopreserved at -140C. Triplicate wells were generally used for each culture condition.

The specimen sequenced was CD4+ T cells from blood, cultured in vitro. This TCR derives from a human donor who had recovered from COVID-19.

The CDR3 protein: CSARRTSGRPHNEQFF. The nucleotides are TGCAGTGCTAGACGGACGAGCGGGAGGCCTCACAATGAGCAGTTCTTC. Here the chain combines TRBV20-1 and TRBJ2-1; TRBD2 agrees with 9 junctional bases. The germline V gene (reference sequence) yields DFQATT for CDR1 and SNEGSKA for CDR2. After removal of 2 bases from V and 5 bases from J, the junction retains 10 bases not matched to a gene. Measured from the cysteine to the phenylalanine, the CDR3 is 16 residues long. Only CDR3 DNA is held: 48 bases, read in frame from base 1.